The 5 T cell receptor beta chains given below trace back to one sample, sequenced in a study of a mutant IDH1 vaccine in newly diagnosed glioma. The time point here: week 11, during vaccination. Vaccination used 300 ug of mutant IDH1 20-mer peptide per dose, with topical imiquimod. Their antigens remain unidentified. Sequenced by immunoSEQ multiplex PCR; TCRdb stores in-frame clones only, minus some. The repertoire holds more than 30,000 clones, with around 87% as singletons. Here the sequenced sample was PBMCs, taken from a glioma patient whose treatment included an IDH1 peptide vaccine. These receptors originate from a man between 18 and 29 years old with glioma.

The chain couples TRBV4-1 to TRBJ1-6; maybe TRBD1 (5 bases). In germline, CDR1 is MGHRA, CDR2 YSYEKL. This CDR3 has 15 residues. Trimming left V 0 bases short and J 7 bases short, with 10 bases between. In nucleotides, the CDR3 is TGCGCCAGCAGCCAAGAATCCGGGGGGAATTCACCCCTCCACTTT. This sequence encodes CASSQESGGNSPLHF.

The CDR3 loop is CASRQSNYGYTF. CDR3 sequence (DNA): TGTGCCAGCAGACAAAGTAACTATGGCTACACCTTC. The chain has TRBV28 and TRBJ1-2, with D unresolved. The CDR3 is made up of 12 amino acids. Germline lookup yields CDR1 MDHEN and CDR2 SYDVKM. Between the trimmed V and J ends, which lost 6 bases and 1 base, there was a span of 6 bases.

The gene calls are TRBV27 and TRBJ2-1, with 8 bases aligning to TRBD2. The ends lost 2 bases at V and 7 bases at J; junction bases unmatched: 10. The CDR3 loop spans 16 amino acids. The germline V gene has CDR1 MNHEY and CDR2 SMNVEV (reference sequence). CDR3 protein: CASSLGYSGMMNEQFF. DNA of the CDR3: TGTGCCAGCAGTTTAGGTTATAGCGGGATGATGAATGAGCAGTTCTTC.

The chain employs TRBV5-4 and TRBJ1-5; possible D gene TRBD1, 5 bases. V was pared by 0 bases and J by 5 bases, with 12 bases between. Germline CDR1 and CDR2: SGHNT and YYREEE (reference sequence). The CDR3 loop spans 15 amino acids. CDR3 amino acids: CASSLASEGDQPQHF. The CDR3 region has the DNA TGTGCCAGCAGCTTGGCTAGTGAAGGGGATCAGCCCCAGCATTTT.

The chain uses TRBV29-1 and TRBJ2-7; TRBD1 agrees at 11 bases. Germline CDR1 and CDR2: SQVTM and ANQGSEA. CDR3 size: 13 residues. Losses at the gene ends were 5 bases for V and 2 bases for J; bases not matched to a gene: 2. For the CDR3, the DNA is TGCAGCGTTAGGACAGGGGGCACCTACGAGCAGTACTTC. It yields the protein CSVRTGGTYEQYF.